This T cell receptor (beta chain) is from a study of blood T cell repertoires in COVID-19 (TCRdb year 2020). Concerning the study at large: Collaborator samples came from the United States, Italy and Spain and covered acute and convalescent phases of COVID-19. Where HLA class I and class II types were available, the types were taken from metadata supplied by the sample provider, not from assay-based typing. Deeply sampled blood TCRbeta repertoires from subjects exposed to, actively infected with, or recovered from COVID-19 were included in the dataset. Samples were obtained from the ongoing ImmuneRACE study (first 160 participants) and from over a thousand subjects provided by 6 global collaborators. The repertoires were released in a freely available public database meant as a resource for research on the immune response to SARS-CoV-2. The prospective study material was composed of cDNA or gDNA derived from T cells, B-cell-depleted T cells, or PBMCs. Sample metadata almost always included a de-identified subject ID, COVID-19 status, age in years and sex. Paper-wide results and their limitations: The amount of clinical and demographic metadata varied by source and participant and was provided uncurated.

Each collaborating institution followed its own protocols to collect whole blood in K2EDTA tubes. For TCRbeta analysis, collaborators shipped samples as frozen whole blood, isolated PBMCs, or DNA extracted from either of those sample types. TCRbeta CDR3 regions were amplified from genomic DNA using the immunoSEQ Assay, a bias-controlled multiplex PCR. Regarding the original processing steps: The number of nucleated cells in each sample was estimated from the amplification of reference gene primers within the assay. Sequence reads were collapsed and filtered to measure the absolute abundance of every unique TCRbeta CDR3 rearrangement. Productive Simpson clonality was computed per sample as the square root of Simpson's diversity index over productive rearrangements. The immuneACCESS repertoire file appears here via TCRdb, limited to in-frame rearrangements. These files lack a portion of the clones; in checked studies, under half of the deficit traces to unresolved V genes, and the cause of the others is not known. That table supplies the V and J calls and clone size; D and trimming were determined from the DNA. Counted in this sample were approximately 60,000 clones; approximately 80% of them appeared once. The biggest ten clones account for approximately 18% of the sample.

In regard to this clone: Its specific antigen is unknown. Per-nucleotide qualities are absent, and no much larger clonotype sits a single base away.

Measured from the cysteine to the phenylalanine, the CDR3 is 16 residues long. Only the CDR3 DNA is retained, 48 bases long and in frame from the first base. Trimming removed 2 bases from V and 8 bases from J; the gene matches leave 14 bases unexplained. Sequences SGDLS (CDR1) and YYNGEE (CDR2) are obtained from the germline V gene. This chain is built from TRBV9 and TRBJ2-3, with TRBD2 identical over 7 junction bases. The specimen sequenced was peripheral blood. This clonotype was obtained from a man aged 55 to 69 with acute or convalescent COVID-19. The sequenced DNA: TGTGCCAGCAGCGTTGGGGCGGGAGCAAACCCAGGTACGCAGTATTTT. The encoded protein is CASSVGAGANPGTQYF.